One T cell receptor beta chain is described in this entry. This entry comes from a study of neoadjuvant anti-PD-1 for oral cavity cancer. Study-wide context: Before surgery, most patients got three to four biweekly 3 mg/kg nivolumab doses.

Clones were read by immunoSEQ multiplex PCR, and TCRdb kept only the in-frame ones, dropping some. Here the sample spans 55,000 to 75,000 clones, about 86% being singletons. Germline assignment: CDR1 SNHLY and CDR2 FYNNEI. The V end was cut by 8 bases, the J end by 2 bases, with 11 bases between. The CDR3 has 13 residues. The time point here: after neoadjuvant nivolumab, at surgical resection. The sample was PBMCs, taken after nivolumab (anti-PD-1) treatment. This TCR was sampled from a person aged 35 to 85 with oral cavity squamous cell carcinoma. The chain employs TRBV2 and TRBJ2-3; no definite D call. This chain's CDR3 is CASFLYATDTQYF. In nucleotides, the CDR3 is TGTGCCAGCTTCCTCTATGCCACAGATACGCAGTATTTT.